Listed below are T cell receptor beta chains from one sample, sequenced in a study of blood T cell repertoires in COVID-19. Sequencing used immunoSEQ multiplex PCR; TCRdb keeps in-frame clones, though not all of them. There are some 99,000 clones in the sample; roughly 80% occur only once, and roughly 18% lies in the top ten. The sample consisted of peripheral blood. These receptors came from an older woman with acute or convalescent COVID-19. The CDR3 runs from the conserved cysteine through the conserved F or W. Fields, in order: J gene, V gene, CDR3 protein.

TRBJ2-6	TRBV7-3	CASSPGGPGANVLTF
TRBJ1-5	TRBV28	CASNLINQPQHF
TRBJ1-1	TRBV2	CASRRDSLEVEAFF
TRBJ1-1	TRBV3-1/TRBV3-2	CASSRLQGEAFF
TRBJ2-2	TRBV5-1	CASSLTGLNTGELFF
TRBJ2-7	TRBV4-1	CASSQEGSAKSYEQYF
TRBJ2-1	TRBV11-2	CASSSWTSGRSTYNEQFF
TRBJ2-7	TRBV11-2	CASSKQVYEQYF
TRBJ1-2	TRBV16	CASSEFPVYGYTF
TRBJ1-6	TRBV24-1	CATSDPLPGSPLHF
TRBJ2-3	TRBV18	CASSPGTGDWDTQYF
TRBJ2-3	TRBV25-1	CASRRTGTSGDTQYF
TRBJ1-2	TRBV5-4	CASSSQQGVMLYTF
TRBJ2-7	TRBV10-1	CAITWTGLAGGGGYEQYF
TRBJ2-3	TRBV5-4	CASSLGAEPTDTQYF
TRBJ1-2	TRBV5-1	CASSSSVLSGGYTF
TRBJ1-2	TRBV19	CASSATGGPIGYTF
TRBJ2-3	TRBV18	CASSPLGRPRSDTQYF
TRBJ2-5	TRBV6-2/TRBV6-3	CASSPHQSQETQYF
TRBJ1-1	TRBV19	CASSIDQRTGGYTEAFF
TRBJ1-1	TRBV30	CAWNYMNTEAFF
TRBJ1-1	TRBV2	CASKEGTTEAFF
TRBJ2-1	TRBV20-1	CSASVAYRAHHNEQFF
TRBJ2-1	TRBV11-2	CASSLDGGIYNEQFF
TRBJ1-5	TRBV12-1	CASKVEPQPQHF
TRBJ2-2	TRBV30	CAWTTGGTGELFF
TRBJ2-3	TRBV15	CATSRGFLAGSTDTQYF
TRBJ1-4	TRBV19	CASGPDSLLSNEKLFF
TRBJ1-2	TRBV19	CASSRTGSNYGYTF
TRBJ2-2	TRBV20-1	CSASVGTGNTGELFF
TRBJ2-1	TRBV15	CATSLAGPYNEQFF
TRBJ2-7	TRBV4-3	CASSQGLDNDEQYF
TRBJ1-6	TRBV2	CASSPDRGTSPLHF
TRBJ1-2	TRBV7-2	CASSSDSFYGYTF
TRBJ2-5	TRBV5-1	CASSPGLAGGQTQYF
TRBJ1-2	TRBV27	CASRFGANYGYTF
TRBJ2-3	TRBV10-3	CAISESGGSRNTQYF
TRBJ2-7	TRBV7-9	CASTPRGVGVSEQYF
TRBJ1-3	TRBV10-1	CASSESGGGSGNTIYF
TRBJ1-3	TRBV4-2	CASSQQVGALSSGNTIYF
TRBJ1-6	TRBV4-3	CASSQDSPPGGNSPLHF
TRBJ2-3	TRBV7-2	CASRHDGLSTDTQYF
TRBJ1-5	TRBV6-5	CASSRYPNQPQHF
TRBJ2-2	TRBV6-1	CASRENWRARTGELFF
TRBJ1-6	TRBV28	CASSLGADQSPLHF
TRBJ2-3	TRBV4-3	CASSLQAGPATDTQYF
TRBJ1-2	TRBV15	CATFDNSNYGYTF
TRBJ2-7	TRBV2	CASSKDSTSGLSYEQYF
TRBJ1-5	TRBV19	CASRPTGGGSNQPQHF
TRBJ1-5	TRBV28	CASSFQGDSNQPQHF
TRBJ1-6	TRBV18	CASSLLGLRNSPLHF
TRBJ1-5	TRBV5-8	CASSTETGASNQPQHF
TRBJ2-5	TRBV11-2	CASSSGTGAPGETQYF
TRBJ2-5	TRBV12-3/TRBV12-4	CASRRGKETQYF
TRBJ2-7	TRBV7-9	CASSSVYEQYF
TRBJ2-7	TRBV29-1	CSVVRSLQQYF
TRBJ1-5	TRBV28	CASSSGTGSNQPQHF
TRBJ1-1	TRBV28	CASSQGWSAEAFF
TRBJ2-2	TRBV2	CASSEETGGTGELFF
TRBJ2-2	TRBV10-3	CAIRGTSVNTGELFF